This entry features one T cell receptor beta chain sequence. The record originates from a study of technical replicates of blood from a handful of donors. Measured with immunoSEQ multiplex PCR; TCRdb has only the in-frame clones, and not every one. There are tens of thousands of clones in the sample; roughly 89% occur only once, and 5.2% lies in the top ten. V shed 1 base, J shed 6 bases, and the junction held 16 bases outside the gene matches. The CDR3 sequence is 19 residues long. Germline assignment: CDR1 LNHDA and CDR2 SQIVND (reference sequence). The sequenced sample consisted of PBMCs. The sequence was collected from a human donor in good health. Some clones in this sample may be carry-over from other donors' samples. The chain recombines TRBV19 with TRBJ2-4; TRBD1 matches 9 bases. The CDR3 DNA is TGTGCCAGTAGTATAGCCGGGACAGGGTTTGGAGGGGGAATAAACATTCAGTACTTC. Translating gives CASSIAGTGFGGGINIQYF.